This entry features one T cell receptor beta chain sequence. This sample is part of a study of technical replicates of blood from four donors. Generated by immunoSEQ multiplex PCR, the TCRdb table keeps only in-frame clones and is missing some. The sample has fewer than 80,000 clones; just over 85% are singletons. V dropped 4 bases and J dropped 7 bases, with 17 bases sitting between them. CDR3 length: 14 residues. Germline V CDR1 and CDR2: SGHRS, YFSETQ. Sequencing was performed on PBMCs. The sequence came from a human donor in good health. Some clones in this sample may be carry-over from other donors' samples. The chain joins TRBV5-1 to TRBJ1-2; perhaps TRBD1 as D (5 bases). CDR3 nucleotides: TGCGCCAGCAGCCGCGCTTCCCAGGGCTCTGGCTACACCTTC. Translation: CASSRASQGSGYTF.